A selection of T cell receptor beta chains follows, all from one sample in a study of blood T cell repertoires in COVID-19. TCRdb's copy holds only in-frame clones and misses some; the assay was immunoSEQ multiplex PCR. The sample contains hundreds of thousands of clones, 86% of which appear only once. The sample taken for sequencing was peripheral blood. These receptors all stem from a woman in her twenties or thirties with active or convalescent COVID-19. CDR3s include the opening cysteine and the closing phenylalanine or tryptophan. The order of the fields is J gene, clone size, D gene, V gene, CDR3 protein, CDR3 DNA. D genes are given only for firm matches. The size field is filled for only some rows; it gives once, few, many or a size class.

J gene: TRBJ1-2
clone size: .
D gene: .
V gene: TRBV15
CDR3 protein: CATSRVREMDYGYTF
CDR3 DNA: TGTGCCACCAGCAGAGTGAGGGAAATGGACTATGGCTACACCTTC

J gene: TRBJ1-2
clone size: .
D gene: .
V gene: TRBV5-8
CDR3 protein: CASSLDPVFRDTYGYTF
CDR3 DNA: TGTGCCAGCAGCTTGGACCCGGTTTTCAGGGATACCTATGGCTACACCTTC

J gene: TRBJ2-2
clone size: .
D gene: .
V gene: TRBV6-6
CDR3 protein: CASSYRSDTGELFF
CDR3 DNA: TGTGCCAGCAGTTACCGCTCGGACACCGGGGAGCTGTTTTTT

J gene: TRBJ2-1
clone size: .
D gene: .
V gene: TRBV13
CDR3 protein: CASSLSGEQFF
CDR3 DNA: TGTGCCAGCAGCCTCTCGGGGGAGCAGTTCTTC

J gene: TRBJ2-7
clone size: .
D gene: TRBD1
V gene: TRBV6-5
CDR3 protein: CASDRERSSYEQYF
CDR3 DNA: TGTGCCAGTGACAGGGAAAGGAGCTCCTACGAGCAGTACTTC

J gene: TRBJ2-1
clone size: .
D gene: TRBD2
V gene: TRBV7-2
CDR3 protein: CASSLAAPREVSYNEQFF
CDR3 DNA: TGTGCCAGCAGCTTAGCAGCCCCGCGGGAGGTCTCCTACAATGAGCAGTTCTTC

J gene: TRBJ1-1
clone size: .
D gene: .
V gene: TRBV2
CDR3 protein: CASNVIAEAFF
CDR3 DNA: TGTGCCAGCAATGTAATCGCTGAAGCTTTCTTT

J gene: TRBJ1-2
clone size: .
D gene: .
V gene: TRBV5-5
CDR3 protein: CASSSRDKGNYGYTF
CDR3 DNA: TGTGCCAGCAGCTCCCGGGACAAAGGGAACTATGGCTACACCTTC

J gene: TRBJ2-5
clone size: .
D gene: TRBD2
V gene: TRBV7-8
CDR3 protein: CASSLDVLAGGRETQYF
CDR3 DNA: TGTGCCAGCAGCTTAGATGTACTAGCGGGAGGTAGGGAGACCCAGTACTTC

J gene: TRBJ2-7
clone size: .
D gene: .
V gene: TRBV12-3/TRBV12-4
CDR3 protein: CASSPEAYEQYF
CDR3 DNA: TGTGCCAGCAGTCCAGAGGCTTACGAGCAGTACTTC

J gene: TRBJ1-2
clone size: .
D gene: .
V gene: TRBV6-2/TRBV6-3
CDR3 protein: CASSDANRVPFYGYTF
CDR3 DNA: TGTGCCAGCAGCGACGCCAACAGGGTCCCTTTTTATGGCTACACCTTC

J gene: TRBJ1-1
clone size: few
D gene: .
V gene: TRBV11-2
CDR3 protein: CASSPHGDTELPTEAFF
CDR3 DNA: TGTGCCAGCAGCCCGCACGGTGACACCGAGTTACCCACTGAAGCTTTCTTT

J gene: TRBJ2-3
clone size: .
D gene: TRBD2
V gene: TRBV3-1/TRBV3-2
CDR3 protein: CASSQGLAGRTDTQYF
CDR3 DNA: TGTGCCAGCAGCCAGGGACTAGCGGGCCGCACAGATACGCAGTATTTT

J gene: TRBJ1-2
clone size: .
D gene: .
V gene: TRBV6-1
CDR3 protein: CASSEVSRSGYTF
CDR3 DNA: TGTGCCAGCAGTGAGGTTTCGCGGTCTGGCTACACCTTC

J gene: TRBJ1-6
clone size: few
D gene: TRBD1
V gene: TRBV5-6
CDR3 protein: CASSPGQESSYNSPLHF
CDR3 DNA: TGTGCCAGCAGCCCCGGACAGGAAAGCTCCTATAATTCACCCCTCCACTTT

J gene: TRBJ1-2
clone size: .
D gene: .
V gene: TRBV19
CDR3 protein: CASSTRGGGYTF
CDR3 DNA: TGTGCCAGTAGCACGAGAGGCGGAGGCTACACCTTC

J gene: TRBJ1-2
clone size: .
D gene: .
V gene: TRBV5-4
CDR3 protein: CASSLDQGNYGYTF
CDR3 DNA: TGTGCCAGCAGCTTGGACCAGGGGAACTATGGCTACACCTTC

J gene: TRBJ2-1
clone size: .
D gene: .
V gene: TRBV11-3
CDR3 protein: CASSTRADSAYNEQFF
CDR3 DNA: TGTGCCAGCAGCACGAGGGCGGACAGCGCGTACAATGAGCAGTTCTTC

J gene: TRBJ1-5
clone size: .
D gene: .
V gene: TRBV4-1
CDR3 protein: CASSLESGDSNQPQHF
CDR3 DNA: TGCGCCAGCAGCCTCGAGTCAGGGGACAGCAATCAGCCCCAGCATTTT